Reported below is one T cell receptor beta chain. Its cognate antigen is unknown. Sequencing was performed with immunoSEQ multiplex PCR; in TCRdb, only in-frame clones are kept and a portion is missing. The data hold 150,000 to 200,000 clones, with approximately 81% observed a single time. The sample is drawn from a study of cytomegalovirus exposure and HLA in healthy donors. Study-wide results and limits: Researchers catalogued 150 or so TCR beta chains as cytomegalovirus-associated.

Per germline, CDR1 SGDLS and CDR2 YYNGEE. Between the trimmed V and J ends, which lost 0 bases and 2 bases, there was a span of 11 bases. CDR3 length equals 16 residues. The donors were part of the roughly 120-subject validation cohort, which stood apart from the approximately 630-subject first cohort. This TCR derives from a man aged 18-30 years in good health and CMV-seropositive. The chain has TRBV9 and TRBJ2-2, with D perhaps matching TRBD2 (5 bases). The sequenced sample was PBMCs. The CDR3 spells CASSVGGGPNTGELFF. The CDR3 region has the DNA TGTGCCAGCAGCGTAGGAGGAGGCCCTAACACCGGGGAGCTGTTTTTT.